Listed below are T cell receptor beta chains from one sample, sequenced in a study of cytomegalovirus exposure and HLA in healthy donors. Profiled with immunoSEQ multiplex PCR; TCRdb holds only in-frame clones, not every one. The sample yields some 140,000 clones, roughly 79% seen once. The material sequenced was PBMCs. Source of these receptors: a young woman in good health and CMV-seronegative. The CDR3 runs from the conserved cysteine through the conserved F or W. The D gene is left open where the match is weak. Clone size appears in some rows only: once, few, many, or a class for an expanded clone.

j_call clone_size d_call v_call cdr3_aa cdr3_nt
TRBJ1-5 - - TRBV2 CASSVERGNQPQHF TGTGCCAGCAGTGTTGAGAGGGGCAATCAGCCCCAGCATTTT
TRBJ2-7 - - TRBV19 CASSIGGGGREQYF TGTGCCAGTAGTATAGGTGGGGGCGGCCGCGAGCAGTACTTC
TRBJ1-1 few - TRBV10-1 CASSRQGANEAFF TGCGCCAGCAGTCGGCAAGGGGCAAATGAAGCTTTCTTT
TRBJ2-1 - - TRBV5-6 CASSLERNNEQFF TGTGCCAGCAGCTTAGAGAGGAACAATGAGCAGTTCTTC
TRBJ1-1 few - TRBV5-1 CASSLASMNAEAFF TGCGCCAGCAGCTTAGCCTCCATGAACGCTGAAGCTTTCTTT
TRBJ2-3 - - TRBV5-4 CASRTTSTDTQYF TGTGCTTCGCGCACTACTAGCACAGATACGCAGTATTTT
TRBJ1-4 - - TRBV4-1 CASSQDTVDLREKLFF TGCGCCAGCAGCCAAGATACGGTGGACTTAAGGGAAAAACTGTTTTTT
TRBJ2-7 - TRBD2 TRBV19 CASSSGLAGYEQYF TGTGCCAGTAGTTCGGGACTAGCGGGTTACGAGCAGTACTTC
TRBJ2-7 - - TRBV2 CASSSGGASYEQYF TGTGCCAGCAGTAGCGGAGGGGCCTCCTACGAGCAGTACTTC
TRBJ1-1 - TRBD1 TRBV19 CASSTGGLTEAFF TGTGCCAGTAGTACAGGGGGTCTCACTGAAGCTTTCTTT
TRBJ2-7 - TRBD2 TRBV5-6 CASSSGLAGSYEQYF TGTGCCAGCAGCTCTGGACTAGCGGGCTCCTACGAGCAGTACTTC
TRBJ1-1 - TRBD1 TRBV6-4 CASMGKNRGGRNTEAFF TGTGCCAGCATGGGGAAAAACAGAGGGGGCCGGAACACTGAAGCTTTCTTT
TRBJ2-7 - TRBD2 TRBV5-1 CASSHPGLGLREQYF TGCGCCAGCAGCCATCCGGGACTAGGACTGAGGGAGCAGTACTTC
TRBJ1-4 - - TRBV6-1 CASSQATQNEKLFF TGTGCCAGCTCACAGGCTACACAGAATGAAAAACTGTTTTTT
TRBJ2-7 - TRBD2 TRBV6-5 CASSYDSGNRQEQYF TGTGCCAGCAGTTACGACAGCGGGAATCGTCAAGAGCAGTACTTC
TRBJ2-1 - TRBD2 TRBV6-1 CASSAPLARRTSGNEQFF TGTGCCAGCAGTGCCCCGTTAGCCCGAAGGACTAGCGGCAATGAGCAGTTCTTC
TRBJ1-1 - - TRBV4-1 CASSPFPETEAFF TGCGCCAGCAGCCCGTTTCCGGAGACTGAAGCTTTCTTT
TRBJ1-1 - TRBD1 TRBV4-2 CASSRQGNTEAFF TGTGCCAGCAGCCGACAGGGGAACACTGAAGCTTTCTTT
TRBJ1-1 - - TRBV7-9 CSSSSRGYAEAFF TGTTCCAGCAGCTCACGGGGTTACGCTGAAGCTTTCTTT
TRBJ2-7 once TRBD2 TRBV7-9 CASSGPTSGDFSYEQYF TGTGCCAGCAGCGGCCCGACTAGCGGGGACTTCTCCTACGAGCAGTACTTC
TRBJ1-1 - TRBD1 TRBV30 CAWNRGSATEAFF TGTGCCTGGAACAGGGGATCAGCTACTGAAGCTTTCTTT
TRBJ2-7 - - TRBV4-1 CASSQLEFDSSYEQYF TGCGCCAGCAGCCAACTCGAATTCGACTCCTCTTACGAGCAGTACTTC
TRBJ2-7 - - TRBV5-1 CASSLGLRSEQYF TGCGCCAGCAGCTTAGGACTCCGTAGCGAGCAGTACTTC
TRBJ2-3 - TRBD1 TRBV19 CASTRTGASTDTQYF TGTGCCAGTACAAGGACAGGAGCTAGCACAGATACGCAGTATTTT
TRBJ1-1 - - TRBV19 CASSIVTPTSVTEAFF TGTGCCAGTAGTATAGTAACACCGACGAGCGTCACTGAAGCTTTCTTT
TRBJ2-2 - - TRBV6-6 CASSYLNTGELFF TGTGCCAGCAGTTACCTGAACACCGGGGAGCTGTTTTTT
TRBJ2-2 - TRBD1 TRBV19 CASSTRTGLNTGELFF TGTGCCAGTAGTACCCGGACAGGACTGAACACCGGGGAGCTGTTTTTT
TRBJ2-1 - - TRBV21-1 CASSNCGGLAGWGEQFF TGTGCCAGCAGCAACTGCGGGGGGCTAGCGGGATGGGGTGAGCAGTTCTTC
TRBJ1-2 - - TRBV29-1 CSVHLGDGYTF TGCAGCGTGCACCTGGGCGATGGCTACACCTTC
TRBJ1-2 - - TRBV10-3 CAISGGGTEAFSGYTF TGTGCCATCAGTGGGGGGGGTACCGAGGCCTTCTCTGGCTACACCTTC
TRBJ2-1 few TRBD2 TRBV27 CASSLGLGPNEQFF TGTGCCAGCAGTTTAGGACTAGGTCCGAATGAGCAGTTCTTC
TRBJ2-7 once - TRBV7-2 CASSFPEGGSSYEQYF TGTGCCAGCAGCTTCCCCGAAGGAGGGAGCTCCTACGAGCAGTACTTC
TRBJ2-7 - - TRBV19 CASSIGPSYEQYF TGTGCCAGTAGTATAGGGCCAAGTTACGAGCAGTACTTC
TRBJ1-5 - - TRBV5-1 CASSWEGNQPQHF TGCGCCAGCAGCTGGGAGGGCAATCAGCCCCAGCATTTT
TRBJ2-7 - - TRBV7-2 CASSPLPGSSYEQYF TGTGCCAGCAGCCCTCTACCGGGTAGTAGCTACGAGCAGTACTTC
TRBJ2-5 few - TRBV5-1 CASSWGDKETQYF TGCGCCAGCAGCTGGGGGGATAAAGAGACCCAGTACTTC
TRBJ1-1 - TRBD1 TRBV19 CASISDRENTEAFF TGTGCCAGTATTTCGGACAGGGAGAACACTGAAGCTTTCTTT
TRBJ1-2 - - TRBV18 CASSPSNFGQSNYGYTF TGTGCCAGCTCACCATCGAACTTCGGACAGTCTAACTATGGCTACACCTTC
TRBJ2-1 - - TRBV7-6 CASSPGDSYNEQFF TGTGCCAGCAGCCCGGGTGACTCCTACAATGAGCAGTTCTTC
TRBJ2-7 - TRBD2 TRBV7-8 CASSLEGGSFYEQYF TGTGCCAGCAGCTTAGAAGGCGGGAGTTTTTACGAGCAGTACTTC